Given below is one T cell receptor (beta chain) in context. Its antigen is not known. Presence of unique molecular identifiers characterized the TCR beta cDNA libraries. TCRdb passed the PCR reads through MiXCR, listing each CDR3 protein once. The profile covers 650,000 to 900,000 distinct CDR3 sequences, with approximately 44% appearing a single time and roughly 4.9% taken by the ten largest. CDR1 DFQATT and CDR2 SNEGSKA come from the germline V gene (reference sequence). The CDR3 contains 14 residues. V was cut by 6 bases and J by 5 bases, with 19 bases left in between. The data were obtained in a study of post-analysis software for immune sequencing data. Points from the study as a whole: Among 5 or 6 TRBV segments more frequent in patients than controls were TRBV5-6, TRBV5-1 and TRBV20-1. Significantly lower normalized Chao1 diversity was found in patients with multiple sclerosis relative to controls.

V gene TRBV20-1 combines with J gene TRBJ2-5; perhaps TRBD1 as D (6 bases). The TCR sequence derives from a girl between 5 and 17 years old with multiple sclerosis. The specimen sequenced was blood. The CDR3 DNA reads TGCAGTGCCAACCCCCCAGGGGTTTACGAGACCCAGTACTTC. Protein sequence: CSANPPGVYETQYF.